What follows are 11 T cell receptor beta chains derived from one specimen sequenced in a study of cytomegalovirus exposure and HLA in healthy donors (dated by TCRdb to 2016 to 2017). The library came from the immunoSEQ multiplex PCR assay. For the multiplex PCR, a mixture combining 60 forward primers for TCR Vbeta segments and 13 reverse primers for TCR Jbeta segments was used. Entries here come from immuneACCESS through TCRdb and include only in-frame sequences with V and J called. Some clones fail to appear in such tables; in the studies checked, an unresolved V gene covers under half of the shortfall, and the cause of the remainder is unknown. Across this sample there are 150,000 to 200,000 clones, with roughly 83% seen only once. About 2.2% of the sample goes to the ten largest clones. Input material: PBMCs. The receptors were sampled from a woman between 45 and 60 years old in good health and CMV-seronegative.

The chain recombines TRBV12-1 with TRBJ2-7; TRBD2 is the table's D call and was not checked against the DNA. TRBV12-1 is given as a pseudogene. The CDR3 is 12 residues long. The CDR3 reads CASQNKRDEQYF. CDR3 nucleotide sequence: TGTGCCAGCCAAAATAAACGGGACGAGCAGTACTTC.

The chain is built from TRBV11-3 and TRBJ1-2; TRBD1 matches 8 bases. J lost 4 bases, V lost 3 bases, and 13 bases had no gene match. There are 17 residues in the CDR3. From germline, CDR1 is SGHNT and CDR2 YENEEA. CDR3 DNA: TGTGCCAGCAGCTTCTGTAGGACAGGGAATCTTTGCTATGGCTACACCTTC. Its translation is CASSFCRTGNLCYGYTF.

J is TRBJ2-3 and V is TRBV5-1, with 9 positions matching TRBD2. The CDR3 has 15 residues. Per germline, CDR1 SGHRS and CDR2 YFSETQ. V trimming: 2 bases; J trimming: 2 bases; junction bases outside the gene matches: 3. As DNA, the CDR3 is TGCGCCAGCAGCTTTCTAGCGGGAAACACAGATACGCAGTATTTT. Translation gives CASSFLAGNTDTQYF.

This clone showed up just a few times. The V gene is TRBV7-2, the J gene TRBJ1-5, with D possibly matching TRBD1 (5 bases). The CDR3 is 16 residues long. The V gene's germline CDR1 is SGHTA and CDR2 FQGNSA. V lost 5 bases, J lost 4 bases, and 18 bases lay in between. The DNA for the CDR3 is TGTGCCAGCAGCACCACTTCGGGGGTAGGGAATCAGCCCCAGCATTTT. Its protein product is CASSTTSGVGNQPQHF.

The chain joins TRBV7-2 to TRBJ1-4; no firm D call. Germline lookup yields CDR1 SGHTA and CDR2 FQGNSA. The CDR3 consists of 13 residues. V was clipped by 4 bases and J by 3 bases, with 6 bases between them. CDR3 bases: TGTGCCAGCAGCTGGCAGGCTAATGAAAAACTGTTTTTT. Translated: CASSWQANEKLFF.

The chain combines TRBV9 with TRBJ1-3; D is possibly TRBD1 (6 bases). V was cut by 0 bases and J by 2 bases, with 9 bases left in between. This CDR3 has 15 residues. Germline V CDR1 and CDR2: SGDLS, YYNGEE. The DNA for the CDR3 is TGTGCCAGCAGCGTAGCTACAGGGACTGGAAACACCATATATTTT. Its protein product is CASSVATGTGNTIYF.

The chain has TRBV6-5 and TRBJ1-1, with 7 bases lining up with TRBD1. CDR3 size: 15 residues. Trimming removed 4 bases from V and 2 bases from J; junction bases left unmatched: 7. Germline CDR1 is MNHEY and CDR2 is SVGAGI. Here the CDR3 reads CASSSPGTANTEAFF. The CDR3 DNA reads TGTGCCAGCAGTTCCCCCGGGACAGCTAACACTGAAGCTTTCTTT.

The chain couples TRBV6-5 to TRBJ2-1; 7 nucleotides match TRBD2. The CDR3 covers 14 residues. Germline V CDR1 and CDR2: MNHEY, SVGAGI. The trim removed 2 bases at V and 4 bases at J, leaving 2 bases unmatched. CDR3 sequence (DNA): TGTGCCAGCAGTTACGCGGGAGCATACAATGAGCAGTTCTTC. It codes for CASSYAGAYNEQFF.

The genes are TRBV4-1 and TRBJ2-2; D unclear. This CDR3 has 16 residues. Per germline, CDR1 MGHRA and CDR2 YSYEKL. The V end lost 1 base, the J end lost 0 bases, and 9 bases lay between the germline ends. The CDR3 sequence is CASSQVSTTNTGELFF. The CDR3 nucleotides read TGCGCCAGCAGCCAAGTCAGTACGACGAACACCGGGGAGCTGTTTTTT.

The chain recombines TRBV11-2 with TRBJ1-2, with D unclear. CDR3 length equals 14 residues. The V end was cut by 3 bases, the J end by 8 bases, with 16 bases between. The germline gives CDR1 SGHAT, CDR2 FQNNGV. The CDR3 loop reads CASSFNPGPRGYTF. The DNA of the CDR3 is TGTGCCAGCAGCTTTAATCCAGGCCCTCGGGGCTACACCTTC.

The rearrangement joins TRBV19 to TRBJ2-2; TRBD2 might be the D (6 bases). V lost 6 bases and J 6 bases, leaving 11 bases between the germline ends. Germline CDR1 reads LNHDA; CDR2 reads SQIVND (reference sequence). This CDR3 spans 13 amino acids. DNA of the CDR3: TGTGCCAGTAGACCATCGGGGGCCGGGGAGCTGTTTTTT. Encoded protein: CASRPSGAGELFF.